This T cell receptor (beta chain) was recorded in a study of T cell changes during pregnancy in multiple sclerosis. The table came from immunoSEQ multiplex PCR; TCRdb's copy has only in-frame clones and leaves some out. Of tens of thousands of clones in the sample, more than 80% were seen once. This sequence originates from a female donor with multiple sclerosis, enrolled in a pregnancy study. The specimen comprised CD4+ T cells from peripheral blood mononuclear cells, sampled before pregnancy.

DNA of the CDR3: TGTGCCTGGGAGACAGGGGGCCTATTTGGGCAGTACTTC. Its protein is CAWETGGLFGQYF. The chain is built from TRBV30 and TRBJ2-7; TRBD1 matches 10 bases. The CDR3 is made up of 13 amino acids. V was pared by 5 bases and J by 9 bases, with 10 bases of the junction left unmatched. Looked up from germline, CDR1 is GTSNPN and CDR2 is SVGIG (reference sequence).